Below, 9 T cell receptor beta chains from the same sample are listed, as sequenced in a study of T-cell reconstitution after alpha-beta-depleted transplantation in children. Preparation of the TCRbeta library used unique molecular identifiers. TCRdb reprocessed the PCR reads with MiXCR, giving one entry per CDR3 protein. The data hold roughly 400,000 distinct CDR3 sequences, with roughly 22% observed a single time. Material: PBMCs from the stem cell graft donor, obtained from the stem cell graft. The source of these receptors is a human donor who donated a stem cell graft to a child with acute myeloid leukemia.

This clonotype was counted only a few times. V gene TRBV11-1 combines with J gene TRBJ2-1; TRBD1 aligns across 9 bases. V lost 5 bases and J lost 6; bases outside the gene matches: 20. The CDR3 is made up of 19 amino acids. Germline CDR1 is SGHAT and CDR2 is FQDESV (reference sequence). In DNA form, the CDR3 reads TGTGCCAGCAGCCCCGGGACAGGGTTAAGTGGGCAATGGGGCAATGAGCAGTTCTTC. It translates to CASSPGTGLSGQWGNEQFF.

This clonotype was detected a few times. CDR3 residues: CASSQDRQGPQPQHF. Written as DNA, the CDR3 is TGCGCCAGCAGCCAAGATCGGCAGGGGCCTCAGCCCCAGCATTTT. The gene calls are TRBV4-3 and TRBJ1-5, with a possible D match to TRBD1 (6 bases). Trimming shortened V by 0 bases and J by 6 bases, and 12 bases separated the two germline ends. The CDR3 is made up of 15 amino acids. Germline values: CDR1 LGHNA, CDR2 YSLEER.

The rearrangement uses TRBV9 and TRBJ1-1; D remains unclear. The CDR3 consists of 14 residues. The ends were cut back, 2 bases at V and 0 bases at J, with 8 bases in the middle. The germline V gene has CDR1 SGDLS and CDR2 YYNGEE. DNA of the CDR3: TGTGCCAGCAGCGTCGACCCCATGAACACTGAAGCTTTCTTT. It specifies CASSVDPMNTEAFF.

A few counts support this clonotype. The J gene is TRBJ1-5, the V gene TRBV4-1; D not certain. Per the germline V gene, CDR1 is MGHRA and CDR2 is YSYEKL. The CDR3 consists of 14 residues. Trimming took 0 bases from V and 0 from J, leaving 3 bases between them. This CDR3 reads CASSQEYSNQPQHF. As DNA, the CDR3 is TGCGCCAGCAGCCAAGAATATAGCAATCAGCCCCAGCATTTT.

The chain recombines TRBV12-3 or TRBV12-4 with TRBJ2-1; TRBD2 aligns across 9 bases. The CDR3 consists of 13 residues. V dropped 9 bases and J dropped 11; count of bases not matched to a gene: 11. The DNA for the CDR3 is TGTGCCAGTCGACTAGCGGATGAAAGTAAGCAGTTCTTC. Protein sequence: CASRLADESKQFF.

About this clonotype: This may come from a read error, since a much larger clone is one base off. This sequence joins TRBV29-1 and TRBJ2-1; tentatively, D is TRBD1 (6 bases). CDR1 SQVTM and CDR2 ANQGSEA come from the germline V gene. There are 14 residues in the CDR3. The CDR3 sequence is CSGGKDSLYSEQFF. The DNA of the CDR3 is TGCAGCGGGGGGAAGGACAGTTTATACAGTGAGCAGTTCTTC.

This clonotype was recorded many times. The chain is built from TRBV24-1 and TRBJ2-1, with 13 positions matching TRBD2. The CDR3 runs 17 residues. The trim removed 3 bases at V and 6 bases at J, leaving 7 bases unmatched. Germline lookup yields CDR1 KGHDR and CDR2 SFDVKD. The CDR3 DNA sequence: TGTGCCACCAGTGATACAACGGGACTAGCGGGAAGCAATGAGCAGTTCTTC. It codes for CATSDTTGLAGSNEQFF.

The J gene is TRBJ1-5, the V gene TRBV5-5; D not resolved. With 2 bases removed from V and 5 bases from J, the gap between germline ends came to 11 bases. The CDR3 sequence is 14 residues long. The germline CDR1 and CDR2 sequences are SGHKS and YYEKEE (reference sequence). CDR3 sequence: CASSFGQRDQPQHF. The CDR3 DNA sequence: TGTGCCAGCAGCTTCGGGCAGAGGGATCAGCCCCAGCATTTT.

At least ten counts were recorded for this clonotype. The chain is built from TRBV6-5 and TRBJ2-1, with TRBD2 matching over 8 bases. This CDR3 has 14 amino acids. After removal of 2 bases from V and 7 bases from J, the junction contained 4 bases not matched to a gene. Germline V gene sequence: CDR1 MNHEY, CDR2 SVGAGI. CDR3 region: CASSYKRERNEQFF. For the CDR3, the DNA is TGTGCCAGCAGTTACAAGCGGGAGAGAAATGAGCAGTTCTTC.